This T cell receptor beta chain came from a study of CD8 T cells in Susac syndrome. V shed 6 bases and J 8 bases; nucleotides not matched to a gene: 14. The CDR3 is made up of 14 amino acids. The V gene's germline CDR1 is SQVTM and CDR2 ANQGSEA. Random hexamers were used to reverse transcribe 0.5 to 1 ug of RNA. It was immunoSEQ multiplex PCR that amplified TCR beta CDR3 across 54 Vbeta and 13 Jbeta. TCRdb passed the immunoSEQ multiplex PCR reads through MiXCR, listing each CDR3 protein once. This sample has 160,000 or so distinct CDR3 sequences, with roughly 96% found just once. CD8+ and CD4+ T cells from blood underwent TCR beta sequencing. Multiple sclerosis controls were treatment-naive patients with stable or active relapsing-remitting disease.

V gene TRBV29-1 combines with J gene TRBJ1-2; 8 nucleotides line up with TRBD1. The receptor was isolated from a human donor with multiple sclerosis. Sequenced: CD8+ T cells from PBMCs. CDR3 sequence reads: CSVRDRTDYKGYTF. CDR3 DNA: TGCAGCGTAAGGGACAGGACGGACTATAAGGGCTACACCTTC.